Detailed here is one T cell receptor (beta chain). Its target is unknown. The sample belongs to a study of T cell responses to AZD1222 COVID-19 vaccine. This table comes from immunoSEQ multiplex PCR, and its TCRdb copy is limited to in-frame clones, with some not included. This sample carries some 140,000 clones, about 94% of them seen once, and the ten largest clones take about 0.91%. Germline V gene lookup returns CDR1 LNHNV and CDR2 YYDKDF (reference sequence). CDR3 length: 19 residues. Trimming removed 0 bases from V and 0 bases from J; junction bases left unmatched: 5. Whole-study findings and limits: Possibly, clonal diversity was underestimated; donors were largely white British and included more females.

The chain joins TRBV15 to TRBJ2-3; 14 bases line up with TRBD2. Sequences were derived from peripheral blood, sampled on day 0 of AZD1222 vaccination. This TCR was recovered from an adult in good health. The CDR3 here is CATSRDWTSGGTSTDTQYF. The CDR3 DNA is TGTGCCACCAGCAGAGATTGGACTAGCGGGGGGACTAGCACAGATACGCAGTATTTT.